The sample holds one count of the clone carrying this T cell receptor (beta chain). Its antigen is unidentified. V was pared by 5 bases and J by 7 bases, with 8 bases of the junction left unmatched. The CDR3 is 15 amino acids. Germline loops: CDR1 SGHVS, CDR2 FQNEAQ. Sequenced by immunoSEQ multiplex PCR; TCRdb stores in-frame clones only, minus some. The data contain some 49,000 clones, under 90% of them singletons. The entry originates in a study of T cells in localized non-small cell lung cancer. Study conclusions and caveats: Sequence data derive from only one tumor region, so heterogeneity remains possible. It was uninvolved adjacent lung that showed the highest T cell clonality, exceeding tumor.

This receptor was identified in a man aged 40 to 70 with stage III lung adenocarcinoma. The specimen was peripheral blood mononuclear cells, collected before any cancer treatment. V and J are TRBV7-8 and TRBJ2-1, with 10 bases that match TRBD1. The CDR3, as DNA: TGTGCCAGCAGCCCTGGTTGGACAGGGGGGAATGAGCAGTTCTTC. Translating gives CASSPGWTGGNEQFF.